This entry concerns a single TCR beta chain. Its antigen is as yet unknown. Deletions cut 3 bases from V and 0 bases from J, with 10 bases between. The CDR3 runs to 15 residues. Germline V gives CDR1 SEHNR, CDR2 FQNEAQ (reference sequence). These data are taken from a study of tumor-infiltrating lymphocytes in primary liver carcinoma. Whole-study results and caveats: Top-250-clone fractions were significantly higher in tumors than in blood (p = 0.039).

Scientists recovered RNA and DNA together from roughly 20-30 mg of unsorted bulk tissue. The template, 450 to 650 ng total RNA, yielded TCR beta cDNA made with a constant-region primer. Construction of TCR beta libraries relied on three successive nested multiplex PCR rounds employing slightly modified ARM-PCR. Each of the first two PCR rounds ran approximately 11 cycles with TRBV1-TRBV30 forward and C-beta reverse primers. TCRdb redid the calling of the multiplex PCR reads with MiXCR, one entry per CDR3 protein. The data show approximately 110,000 distinct CDR3 sequences, roughly three fifths seen once.

Sequenced material: liver tumor tissue from sampling region 1. Subset specified: tumor region T1, superior pole. J is TRBJ2-3 and V is TRBV7-9; possible D gene TRBD1, 6 bases. The sequence was collected from a woman aged 60-75 years with primary liver carcinoma and hepatitis B virus infection. CDR3 in DNA: TGTGCCAGCAGCTTGGGGGCCACTAGCACAGATACGCAGTATTTT. This gives the protein CASSLGATSTDTQYF. Complete variable domain (other parts from reference TRBV7-9 and TRBJ2-3): DTGVSQNPRHKITKRGQNVTFRCDPISEHNRLYWYRQTLGQGPEFLTYFQNEAQLEKSRLLSDRFSAERPKGSFSTLEIQRTEQGDSAMYLCASSLGATSTDTQYFGPGTRLTVL.